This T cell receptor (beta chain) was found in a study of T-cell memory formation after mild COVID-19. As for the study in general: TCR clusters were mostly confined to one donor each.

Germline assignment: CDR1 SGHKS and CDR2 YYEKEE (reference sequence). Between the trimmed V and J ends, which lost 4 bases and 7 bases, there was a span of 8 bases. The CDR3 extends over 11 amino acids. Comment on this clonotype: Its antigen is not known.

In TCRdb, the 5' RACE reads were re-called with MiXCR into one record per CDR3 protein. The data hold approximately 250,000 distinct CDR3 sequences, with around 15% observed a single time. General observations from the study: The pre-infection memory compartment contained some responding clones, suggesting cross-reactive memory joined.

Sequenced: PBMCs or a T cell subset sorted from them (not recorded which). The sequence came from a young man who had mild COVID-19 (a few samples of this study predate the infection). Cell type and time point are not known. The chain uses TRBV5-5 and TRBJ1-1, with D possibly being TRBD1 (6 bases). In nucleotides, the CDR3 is TGTGCCAGCAGCGGGACACGTGAAGCTTTCTTT. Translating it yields CASSGTREAFF. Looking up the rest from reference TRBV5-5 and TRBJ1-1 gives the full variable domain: DAGVTQSPTHLIKTRGQQVTLRCSPISGHKSVSWYQQVLGQGPQFIFQYYEKEERGRGNFPDRFSARQFPNYSSELNVNALLLGDSALYLCASSGTREAFFGQGTRLTVV.